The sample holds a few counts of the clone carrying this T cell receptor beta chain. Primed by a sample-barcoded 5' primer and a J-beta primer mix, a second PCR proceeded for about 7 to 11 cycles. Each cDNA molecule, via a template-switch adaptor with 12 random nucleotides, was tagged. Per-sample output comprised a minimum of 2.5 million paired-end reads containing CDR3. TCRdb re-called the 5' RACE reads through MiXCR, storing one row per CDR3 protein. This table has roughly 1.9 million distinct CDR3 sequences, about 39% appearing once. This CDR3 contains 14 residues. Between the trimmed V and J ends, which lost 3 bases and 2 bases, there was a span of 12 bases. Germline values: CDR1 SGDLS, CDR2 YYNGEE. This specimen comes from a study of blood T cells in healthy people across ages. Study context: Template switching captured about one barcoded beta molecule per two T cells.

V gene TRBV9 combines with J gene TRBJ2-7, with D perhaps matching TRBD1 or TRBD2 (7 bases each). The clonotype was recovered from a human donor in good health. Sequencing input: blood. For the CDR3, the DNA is TGTGCCAGCAGCGAGGGGGGGACAGCCTACGAGCAGTACTTC. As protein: CASSEGGTAYEQYF.